This T cell receptor beta chain was obtained from a study of blood T cell repertoires in COVID-19. As for the study in general: COVID-19 samples from acute and convalescent phases originated in the United States, Italy and Spain. T cells, B-cell-depleted T cells, or PBMCs supplied cDNA or gDNA.

Original processing methods: The authors estimated nucleated cell counts from reference gene primer amplification. The method was immunoSEQ multiplex PCR; TCRdb's version includes in-frame clones alone and lacks a portion of them. V and J calls and clone size are those listed in that table; D and trimming were worked out from the DNA. The table has about 150,000 clones, about 87% seen once; the top ten hold approximately 40%. The V and J ends lost 3 bases and 3 bases respectively, with 8 bases between them. The CDR3 is 13 residues long. Sequencing was performed on peripheral blood. The clonotype was recovered from a human donor in a cohort sampled during active COVID-19. The genes are TRBV12-3 or TRBV12-4 and TRBJ1-2, with D hard to call. CDR3 amino acids: CASSFQEDYGYTF. In DNA, the CDR3 is TGTGCCAGCAGTTTTCAGGAGGACTATGGCTACACCTTC.